The subject of this entry is one TCR beta chain. Its specificity is unknown. The data stem from a study of blood T cells in healthy people across ages. Regarding the study as a whole: Older age went with lower TCR beta diversity per million T cells, in a roughly linear way.

In each sample, at least 6 million PBMCs were isolated. The CDR3 has 17 amino acids. Trimming cost V 5 bases and J 2 bases; bases outside gene matches: 12. Per germline, CDR1 SGHTA and CDR2 FQGNSA. The second PCR ran roughly 6 to 11 cycles with a sample-barcoded 5' primer and J-beta primers. TCRdb re-called the 5' RACE reads through MiXCR, storing one row per CDR3 protein. The sample has 500,000 to 700,000 distinct CDR3 sequences; less than 35% are singletons. The clonotype comes from a woman older than 75 in good health. Sequenced input: blood. This rearrangement joins TRBV7-2 to TRBJ2-3, with 8 bases matching TRBD2. The CDR3 DNA is TGTGCCAGCAGCCCACGATTAGCGGGGAGCTACACAGATACGCAGTATTTT. It yields the protein CASSPRLAGSYTDTQYF.